The 28 T cell receptor beta chains below all came from one sample that was sequenced in a study of blood T cell repertoires in COVID-19. Repertoires were generated with immunoSEQ multiplex PCR, while TCRdb's copy carries only in-frame clones and drops some. The sample has 200,000 to 300,000 clones; around 90% are singletons. The material sequenced was PBMCs or T cells enriched from blood (not recorded which). The receptors were gathered from a woman aged 25 to 39 with acute COVID-19.

The chain uses TRBV29-1 and TRBJ1-1; 7 bases align to TRBD1. CDR1 and CDR2 (germline): SQVTM, ANQGSEA. This CDR3 comprises 11 residues. Losses at the gene ends were 6 bases for V and 8 bases for J; bases not matched to a gene: 6. The CDR3: CSVAGTAEAFF. CDR3 DNA sequence: TGCAGCGTGGCCGGGACAGCCGAAGCTTTCTTT.

The chain links TRBV3-1 (or the pseudogene TRBV3-2) to TRBJ1-2; TRBD1 might be the D (6 bases). From germline, CDR1 is LGHDT and CDR2 YNNKEL (reference sequence). V lost 8 bases and J 3 bases, leaving 16 bases between the germline ends. The CDR3 loop spans 14 amino acids. CDR3 in amino acids: CASAPLTGDYGYTF. DNA of the CDR3: TGTGCCAGCGCGCCTTTGACAGGCGACTATGGCTACACCTTC.

The genes are TRBV27 and TRBJ2-7, with TRBD1 matching over 9 bases. The J segment lost 4 bases and the V segment lost 5 bases, leaving 12 bases of the junction unmatched. In germline, CDR1 is MNHEY, CDR2 SMNVEV (reference sequence). CDR3 size: 16 residues. The CDR3 DNA sequence: TGTGCCAGCAGTCCCTTAGCCGGGGACAGGGATTACGAGCAGTACTTC. Its protein product is CASSPLAGDRDYEQYF.

The chain links TRBV27 to TRBJ2-7, with TRBD1 matching 11 bases. The junction had 10 bases not matched to a gene; V was cut back by 4 bases and J by 5 bases. This CDR3 is 16 amino acids long. CDR1 and CDR2 (germline): MNHEY, SMNVEV (reference sequence). The CDR3: CASSSLPGQGVDEQYF. CDR3 nucleotides: TGTGCCAGCAGTTCCCTCCCGGGACAGGGGGTTGACGAGCAGTACTTC.

The chain carries TRBV11-2 and TRBJ2-7; tentatively, D is TRBD1 (5 bases). Per the germline V gene, CDR1 is SGHAT and CDR2 is FQNNGV. The CDR3 is 15 residues long. Trimming took 5 bases from V and 2 from J, leaving 16 bases between them. This CDR3 is CASSHFIQGTYEQYF. CDR3 bases: TGTGCCAGCAGCCACTTTATCCAGGGAACCTACGAGCAGTACTTC.

This clone was seen many times. The V gene is TRBV3-1 (or the pseudogene TRBV3-2), the J gene TRBJ1-2, with a tentative D call TRBD1 (5 bases). The CDR3 sequence is 12 residues long. In germline, CDR1 is LGHDT, CDR2 YNNKEL (reference sequence). The V end was cut by 1 base, the J end by 7 bases, with 7 bases between. The CDR3 spells CASSQGGGGYTF. In DNA, the CDR3 is TGTGCCAGCAGCCAAGGGGGGGGTGGCTACACCTTC.

V usage is TRBV27 and J usage is TRBJ1-1; 7 bases match TRBD1. Germline CDR1 reads MNHEY; CDR2 reads SMNVEV (reference sequence). V gave up 5 bases and J gave up 1 base; unmatched junction bases: 7. CDR3 length: 15 residues. CDR3 nucleotides: TGTGCCAGCAGTCCCGGGACAGTTACGAACACTGAAGCTTTCTTT. Encoded protein: CASSPGTVTNTEAFF.

V is TRBV10-3 and J is TRBJ2-7, with TRBD2 matching 8 bases. After removal of 9 bases from V and 0 bases from J, the junction contained 4 bases not matched to a gene. The germline gives CDR1 ENHRY, CDR2 SYGVKD. The CDR3 is 13 residues long. The CDR3 DNA follows: TGTGCCATGGGCGGGGGGAGCTCCTACGAGCAGTACTTC. Translating gives CAMGGGSSYEQYF.

This clone was detected a few times. The chain joins TRBV27 to TRBJ1-2; D gene ambiguous. Trimming removed 4 bases at V and 0 bases at J, with 12 bases between. CDR3 length equals 15 residues. Germline CDR1 reads MNHEY; CDR2 reads SMNVEV (reference sequence). CDR3 sequence (DNA): TGTGCCAGCAGTTCCACGGTCCCCACTAACTATGGCTACACCTTC. Its protein is CASSSTVPTNYGYTF.

The CDR3 region has the DNA TGTGCCAGCAGCGTAGGGGGAGGGGTCCGTACTGAAGCTTTCTTT. Its translation: CASSVGGGVRTEAFF. This rearrangement joins TRBV9 to TRBJ1-1, with D tentatively TRBD1 (5 bases). CDR1 SGDLS and CDR2 YYNGEE come from the germline V gene. The CDR3 runs 15 residues. The V end lost 0 bases, the J end lost 5 bases, and 14 bases lay between the germline ends.

V and J are TRBV6-5 and TRBJ1-1, with a possible D match to TRBD1 (5 bases). This CDR3 spans 14 amino acids. V dropped 4 bases and J dropped 10 bases, with 19 bases sitting between them. From germline, CDR1 is MNHEY and CDR2 SVGAGI. Here the CDR3 reads CASSSRVTGEGAFF. Written as DNA, the CDR3 is TGTGCCAGCAGTTCGCGAGTGACGGGGGAGGGAGCTTTCTTT.

The genes are TRBV5-8 and TRBJ1-5, with TRBD1 identical over 7 bases. Germline loops: CDR1 SGHTS, CDR2 YDEGEE. The J segment lost 4 bases and the V segment lost 2 bases, leaving 3 bases of the junction unmatched. This CDR3 has 14 amino acids. This chain's CDR3 is CASSFAGGNQPQHF. The CDR3 nucleotides read TGTGCCAGCAGCTTCGCAGGGGGAAATCAGCCCCAGCATTTT.

The chain is built from TRBV3-1 (or the pseudogene TRBV3-2) and TRBJ2-7; perhaps TRBD1 as D (6 bases). The CDR3 has 14 residues. Trimming took 1 base from V and 0 from J, leaving 7 bases between them. Germline loops: CDR1 LGHDT, CDR2 YNNKEL (reference sequence). CDR3 DNA sequence: TGTGCCAGCAGCCAAGCGACAGGCTCCTACGAGCAGTACTTC. It is translated as CASSQATGSYEQYF.

The genes are TRBV7-8 and TRBJ2-1; the D gene is possibly TRBD1 (5 bases). CDR1 and CDR2 (germline): SGHVS, FQNEAQ. With 5 bases removed from V and 0 bases from J, the gap between germline ends came to 26 bases. The CDR3 length is 20 residues. The CDR3 is CASSQVTPVPGLSSYNEQFF. CDR3 nucleotide sequence: TGTGCCAGCAGCCAAGTTACGCCAGTTCCAGGGCTAAGCTCCTACAATGAGCAGTTCTTC.

The rearrangement links TRBV5-4 to TRBJ2-1; 8 nucleotides align to TRBD2. The junction had 13 bases not matched to a gene; V was cut back by 3 bases and J by 11 bases. The CDR3 runs 15 residues. Germline CDR1 is SGHNT and CDR2 is YYREEE (reference sequence). CDR3 protein: CASSYQAGEFGKQFF. The CDR3 region has the DNA TGTGCCAGCAGCTACCAAGCGGGGGAGTTCGGTAAGCAGTTCTTC.

In this sample, this clone turned up once. The rearrangement joins TRBV14 to TRBJ1-2, with D tentatively TRBD1 (6 bases). CDR1 and CDR2 from the germline V gene are SGHDN and FVKESK. Deletions cut 0 bases from V and 8 bases from J, with 10 bases between. The CDR3 extends over 13 amino acids. As DNA, the CDR3 is TGTGCCAGCAGCCAAGACACAGGGAGAGGCTACACCTTC. This codes for CASSQDTGRGYTF.

The chain carries TRBV11-3 and TRBJ2-7; weak D call: TRBD1 (6 bases). The CDR3 covers 13 residues. From germline, CDR1 is SGHNT and CDR2 YENEEA. V was shortened by 3 bases and J by 2 bases, with 8 bases between the two germline ends. The CDR3 nucleotides read TGTGCCAGCAGCTTTGGGGACACCTACGAGCAGTACTTC. Amino acid sequence: CASSFGDTYEQYF.

CDR3 nucleotides: TGTGCCAGTAGCGAGAATGGGGGCGATGGCTACACCTTC. Its translation: CASSENGGDGYTF. J is TRBJ1-2 and V is TRBV19; the D gene is possibly TRBD1 (6 bases). This CDR3 is built from 13 residues. With 6 bases removed from V and 6 bases from J, the gap between germline ends came to 14 bases. Germline CDR1 reads LNHDA; CDR2 reads SQIVND (reference sequence).

This rearrangement joins TRBV6-1 to TRBJ1-2; possibly TRBD1 for D (6 bases). Trimming removed 2 bases at V and 3 bases at J, with 13 bases between. Germline loops: CDR1 MNHNS, CDR2 SASEGT. There are 15 residues in the CDR3. DNA for the CDR3: TGTGCCAGCAGTGAATGGGGGCAGGGGTACTATGGCTACACCTTC. It specifies CASSEWGQGYYGYTF.

The chain uses TRBV4-1 and TRBJ2-3; D might be TRBD1 (6 bases). CDR1 is MGHRA and CDR2 is YSYEKL in the germline V gene. V was cut by 2 bases and J by 4 bases, with 13 bases left in between. The CDR3 is made up of 15 amino acids. The chain's CDR3 is CASSQTGTSPDTQYF. The CDR3 DNA sequence: TGCGCCAGCAGCCAAACAGGGACGAGTCCAGATACGCAGTATTTT.

This chain uses TRBV9 with TRBJ2-7; no clear D. The CDR3 covers 14 residues. Trimming removed 0 bases at V and 3 bases at J, with 10 bases between. The germline gives CDR1 SGDLS, CDR2 YYNGEE. The CDR3 region has the DNA TGTGCCAGCAGCGTAGCTACCCTGTACTACGAGCAGTACTTC. It translates to CASSVATLYYEQYF. Variable domain in full (rest from reference TRBV9 and TRBJ2-7): DSGVTQTPKHLITATGQRVTLRCSPRSGDLSVYWYQQSLDQGLQFLIQYYNGEERAKGNILERFSAQQFPDLHSELNLSSLELGDSALYFCASSVATLYYEQYFGPGTRLTVT.

V and J are TRBV12-5 and TRBJ1-1; D unresolved. The CDR3 is 14 amino acids. CDR1 is LGHNT, CDR2 FRNRAP, per germline. V lost 7 bases to trimming and J lost 3 bases, with 15 bases between them. DNA of the CDR3: TGTGCTAGTGCCGAGGTGGGTTACCACACTGAAGCTTTCTTT. Encoded protein: CASAEVGYHTEAFF.

V and J are TRBV9 and TRBJ1-1, with D hard to call. Germline CDR1 SGDLS, CDR2 YYNGEE. This CDR3 spans 14 amino acids. Trimming removed 0 bases at V and 0 bases at J, with 6 bases between. CDR3 protein: CASSVASMNTEAFF. For the CDR3, the DNA is TGTGCCAGCAGCGTAGCTAGCATGAACACTGAAGCTTTCTTT.

The chain couples TRBV29-1 to TRBJ1-1, with 7 nucleotides matching TRBD1. The V gene's germline CDR1 is SQVTM and CDR2 ANQGSEA. The CDR3 totals 13 residues. Trimming took 7 bases from V and 1 from J; bases not matched to a gene: 6. The CDR3 spells CSGWTGTNTEAFF. CDR3 coding DNA: TGCAGCGGCTGGACAGGAACGAACACTGAAGCTTTCTTT.

J is TRBJ1-1 and V is TRBV6-5, with TRBD1 matching 8 bases. The CDR3 has 14 residues. CDR1 MNHEY and CDR2 SVGAGI come from the germline V gene. J lost 7 bases, V lost 7 bases, and 11 bases had no gene match. The CDR3 coding sequence is TGTGCCAGCATGCTACAGGGGGACCACGGTGAAGCTTTCTTT. Protein sequence: CASMLQGDHGEAFF.

This chain connects TRBV19 to TRBJ2-1; 9 bases are a match to TRBD1. The CDR3 runs 16 residues. CDR1 and CDR2 (germline): LNHDA, SQIVND (reference sequence). V gave up 2 bases and J gave up 6 bases; unmatched junction bases: 8. The CDR3 loop reads CASSISGQGSINEQFF. CDR3 DNA: TGTGCCAGTAGTATAAGTGGACAGGGGTCAATCAATGAGCAGTTCTTC.

The chain combines TRBV18 with TRBJ2-1, with 8 bases identical to TRBD1. Unmatched junction bases numbered 13, after V lost 6 bases and J lost 9 bases. This CDR3 comprises 15 residues. Germline assignment: CDR1 KGHSH and CDR2 LQKENI. The CDR3 bases are TGTGCCAGCTCCCCCGGGACAGGTCTTAGAGGTGAGCAGTTCTTC. Amino acids: CASSPGTGLRGEQFF.

This chain uses TRBV24-1 with TRBJ1-2, with TRBD1 as a possible D gene (6 bases). Germline CDR1 is KGHDR and CDR2 is SFDVKD. Trimming removed 3 bases from V and 6 bases from J, with 10 bases in between. CDR3 length equals 13 residues. CDR3 in amino acids: CATSDPQGNGYTF. The CDR3 coding sequence is TGTGCCACCAGTGATCCCCAGGGGAATGGCTACACCTTC.